This T cell receptor (beta chain) was documented in a study of Ad26.COV2.S vaccination and SARS-CoV-2 variants. Whole-study context: Recipients of Ad26.COV2.S got it intramuscularly, once or twice 56 days apart.

Produced via immunoSEQ multiplex PCR; TCRdb's table is partial and in-frame only. This sample yields a few hundred thousand clones, of which around 90% are seen a single time; roughly 3.6% belongs to the top ten. Described treatment: about 20 received Ad26.COV2.S at low or high dose, single or two shots; about 5 received placebo; per-sample allocation not given. The investigators took samples on day 63 after the first vaccine or placebo injection. There are 11 residues in the CDR3. The germline V gene has CDR1 MGHRA and CDR2 YSYEKL. Trimming left V 4 bases short and J 4 bases short, with 4 bases between.

This receptor was obtained from a person aged 18-65 years who received the Ad26.COV2.S COVID-19 vaccine or a placebo. The specimen was peripheral blood, collected in a trial of Ad26.COV2.S vaccine versus placebo. V gene TRBV4-1 combines with J gene TRBJ2-5; unclear D gene. CDR3 protein: CASSRGETQYF. CDR3 nucleotide sequence: TGCGCCAGCAGCCGGGGAGAGACCCAGTACTTC.